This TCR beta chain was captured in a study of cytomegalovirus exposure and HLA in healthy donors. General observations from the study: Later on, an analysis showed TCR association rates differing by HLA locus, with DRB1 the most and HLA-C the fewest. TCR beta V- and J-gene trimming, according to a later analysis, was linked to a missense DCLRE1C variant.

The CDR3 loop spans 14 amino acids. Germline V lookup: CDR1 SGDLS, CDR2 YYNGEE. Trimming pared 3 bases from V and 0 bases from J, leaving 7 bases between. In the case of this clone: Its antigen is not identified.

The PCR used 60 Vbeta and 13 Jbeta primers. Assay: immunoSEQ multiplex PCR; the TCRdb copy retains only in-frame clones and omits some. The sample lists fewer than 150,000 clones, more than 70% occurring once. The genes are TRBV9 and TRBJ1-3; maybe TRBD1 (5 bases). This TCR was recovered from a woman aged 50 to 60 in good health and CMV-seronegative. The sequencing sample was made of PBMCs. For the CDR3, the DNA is TGTGCCAGCAGCGGGGGGGGCTCTGGAAACACCATATATTTT. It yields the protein CASSGGGSGNTIYF.